The sequence of this TCR beta chain was determined in a study of shared clonotypes between healthy human individuals. Method: immunoSEQ multiplex PCR; TCRdb's copy keeps in-frame clones and lacks some. This table holds some 2.1 million clones, about 93% found once. Per germline, CDR1 LNHNV and CDR2 YYDKDF (reference sequence). The CDR3 sequence is 16 residues long. With V trimmed by 1 base and J by 2 bases, 2 bases remained unmatched. CD45RO-negative, CCR7-positively selected cells formed the naive CD8 fraction, excluding terminally differentiated effector memory CD45RA+ cells. The source is a man between 18 and 29 years old in good health. Some clones in this sample may be carry-over from other donors' samples. The specimen sequenced was naive CD8+ T cells from PBMCs. The V call is TRBV15, the J call TRBJ2-5, with 12 bases aligning to TRBD2. The CDR3 bases are TGTGCCACCAGCAGAGGGGGGACTAGCGGGCAAGAGACCCAGTACTTC. Translating it yields CATSRGGTSGQETQYF.